This TCR beta chain was sequenced for a study of shared clonotypes between healthy human individuals. Generated by immunoSEQ multiplex PCR, the TCRdb table keeps only in-frame clones and is missing some. Here the sample spans roughly 2,300,000 clones, less than 95% being singletons. This CDR3 region has 15 residues. Trimming pared 2 bases from V and 6 bases from J, leaving 17 bases between. The germline V gene encodes CDR1 MNHEY and CDR2 SMNVEV (reference sequence). The rearrangement uses TRBV27 and TRBJ2-7; D may match TRBD1 or TRBD2 (5 bases each). The sequence was collected from a man aged 18-30 years in good health. Some clones in this sample may be carry-over from other donors' samples. The specimen was naive CD4+ T cells from PBMCs. Subset reported: CD45RA+ positively selected. The CDR3 loop reads CASSLTSRKGSEQYF. CDR3 in DNA: TGTGCCAGCAGTTTAACCTCACGGAAGGGGAGCGAGCAGTACTTC.